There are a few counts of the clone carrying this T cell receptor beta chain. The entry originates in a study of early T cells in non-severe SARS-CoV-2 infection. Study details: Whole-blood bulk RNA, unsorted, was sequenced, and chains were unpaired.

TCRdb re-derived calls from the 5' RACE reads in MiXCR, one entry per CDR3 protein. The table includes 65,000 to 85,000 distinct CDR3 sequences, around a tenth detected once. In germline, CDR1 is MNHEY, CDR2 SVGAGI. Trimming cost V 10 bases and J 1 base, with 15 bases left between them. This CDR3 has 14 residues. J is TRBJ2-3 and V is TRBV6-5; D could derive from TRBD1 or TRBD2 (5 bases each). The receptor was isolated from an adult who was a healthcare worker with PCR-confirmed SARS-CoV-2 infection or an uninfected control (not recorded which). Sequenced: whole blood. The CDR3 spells CATTPPGRTDTQYF. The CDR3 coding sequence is TGTGCCACAACCCCCCCGGGGCGCACAGATACGCAGTATTTT.